The subject of this entry is one T cell receptor (beta chain). The data were obtained in a study of Ad26.COV2.S vaccination and SARS-CoV-2 variants. Study details: Donor participated within the Ad26.COV2.S arm of the COV1001 trial. Donor got 5x10^10 or 1x10^11 viral particles of Ad26.COV2.S.

Germline CDR1 is MNHNY and CDR2 is SVGAGI (reference sequence). CDR3 length: 15 amino acids. The V gene end was trimmed by 6 bases and the J gene end by 0 bases; junction bases not matched to a gene: 5. Treatment meaning: some 20 received Ad26.COV2.S at low or high dose, single or two shots; about 5 received placebo; per-sample allocation not given. Sampling happened 63 days after the first vaccine or placebo injection. Aged 18-55 years, donor was enrolled in Boston in about 2020. Wuhan-strain spike was delivered by a replication-incompetent Ad26 vector. TCRdb's table, derived via immunoSEQ multiplex PCR, lists solely in-frame clones and lacks some. The repertoire holds 400,000 to 450,000 clones, with 80% to 95% as singletons.

The clonotype originates from a person between 18 and 59 years old who received the Ad26.COV2.S COVID-19 vaccine or a placebo. The chain is built from TRBV6-6 and TRBJ2-3; 8 positions agree with TRBD2. This material consisted of peripheral blood, taken in a trial of Ad26.COV2.S vaccine versus placebo. This CDR3 reads CASRRVAGSTDTQYF. The CDR3, as DNA: TGTGCCAGCAGACGGGTAGCGGGAAGCACAGATACGCAGTATTTT.